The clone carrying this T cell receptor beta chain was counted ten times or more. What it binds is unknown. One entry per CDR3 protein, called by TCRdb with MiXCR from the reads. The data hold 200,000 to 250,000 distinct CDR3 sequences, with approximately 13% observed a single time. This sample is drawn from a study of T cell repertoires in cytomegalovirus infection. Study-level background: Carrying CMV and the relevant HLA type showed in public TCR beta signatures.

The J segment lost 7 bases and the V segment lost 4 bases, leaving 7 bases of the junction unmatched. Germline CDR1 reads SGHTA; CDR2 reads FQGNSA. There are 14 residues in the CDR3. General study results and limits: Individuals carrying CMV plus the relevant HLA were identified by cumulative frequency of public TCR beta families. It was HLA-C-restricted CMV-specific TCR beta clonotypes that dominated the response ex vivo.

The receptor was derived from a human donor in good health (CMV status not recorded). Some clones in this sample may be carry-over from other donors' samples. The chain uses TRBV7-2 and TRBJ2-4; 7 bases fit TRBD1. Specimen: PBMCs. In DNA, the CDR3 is TGTGCCAGCAGCTCCAGACAGGGATGGAACATTCAGTACTTC. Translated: CASSSRQGWNIQYF. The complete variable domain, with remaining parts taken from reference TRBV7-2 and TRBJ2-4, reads GAGVSQSPSNKVTEKGKDVELRCDPISGHTALYWYRQSLGQGLEFLIYFQGNSAPDKSGLPSDRFSAERTGGSVSTLTIQRTQQEDSAVYLCASSSRQGWNIQYFGAGTRLSVL.